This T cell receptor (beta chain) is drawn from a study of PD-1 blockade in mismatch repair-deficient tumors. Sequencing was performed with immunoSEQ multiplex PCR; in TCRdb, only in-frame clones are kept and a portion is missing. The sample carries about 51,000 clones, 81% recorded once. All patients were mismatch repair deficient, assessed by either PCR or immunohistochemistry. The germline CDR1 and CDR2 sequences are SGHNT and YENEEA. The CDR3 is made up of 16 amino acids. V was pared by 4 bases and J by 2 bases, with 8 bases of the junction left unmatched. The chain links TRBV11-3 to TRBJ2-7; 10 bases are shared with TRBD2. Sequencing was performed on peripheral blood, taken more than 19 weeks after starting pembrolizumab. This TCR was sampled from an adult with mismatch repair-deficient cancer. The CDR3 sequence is CASSSLLAGEAYEQYF. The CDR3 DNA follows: TGTGCCAGCAGCTCACTCCTAGCGGGAGAGGCCTACGAGCAGTACTTC.